These 27 T cell receptor beta chains share one sample of origin, sequenced in a study of beta chain features in type 1 diabetes. cDNA synthesis used the whole RNA isolate, giving expressed TCRB sequences. Method: immunoSEQ multiplex PCR; TCRdb's copy keeps in-frame clones and lacks some. The sample holds under 900,000 clones, roughly 16% seen once. The sample consisted of naive CD4+ T cells from blood. These TCRs come from a woman aged 18-29 years in good health.

J is TRBJ1-5 and V is TRBV2; D unresolved. Per the germline V gene, CDR1 is SNHLY and CDR2 is FYNNEI. V was clipped by 1 base and J by 3 bases, with 4 bases between them. This CDR3 has 13 amino acids. The CDR3 nucleotides are TGTGCCAGCAGTGAAGAGTTCAATCAGCCCCAGCATTTT. Translation gives CASSEEFNQPQHF.

This clone has more than one count but fewer than ten. The V and J genes are TRBV7-2 and TRBJ2-5, with a tentative D call TRBD2 (5 bases). The CDR3 consists of 15 residues. The germline V gene encodes CDR1 SGHTA and CDR2 FQGNSA. V was cut by 5 bases and J by 0 bases, with 13 bases left in between. The CDR3: CASSRTGSDQETQYF. CDR3 nucleotides: TGTGCCAGCAGCCGAACGGGATCAGACCAAGAGACCCAGTACTTC.

The V call is TRBV5-4, the J call TRBJ2-1; 12 bases line up with TRBD2. The CDR3 is 15 residues long. V dropped 3 bases and J dropped 8; count of bases not matched to a gene: 6. CDR1 and CDR2 from the germline V gene are SGHNT and YYREEE (reference sequence). The CDR3 loop reads CASSSGLAGRDEQFF. CDR3 sequence (DNA): TGTGCCAGCAGCTCCGGACTAGCGGGAAGGGATGAGCAGTTCTTC.

This clone was observed a handful of times. The chain carries TRBV19 and TRBJ2-7; no clear D gene. Germline V gives CDR1 LNHDA, CDR2 SQIVND (reference sequence). V lost 5 bases to trimming and J lost 0 bases, with 14 bases between them. This CDR3 is 15 amino acids long. CDR3 nucleotides: TGTGCCAGTAGTCAGAGCGTTACCAGCTCCTACGAGCAGTACTTC. Its translation: CASSQSVTSSYEQYF.

This clone was counted a few times. The J gene is TRBJ2-7, the V gene TRBV28; no clear D gene. Germline V gives CDR1 MDHEN, CDR2 SYDVKM. The CDR3 consists of 13 residues. Between the trimmed V and J ends, which lost 0 bases and 2 bases, there was a span of 5 bases. The CDR3 nucleotides read TGTGCCAGCAGTTTATGGGTAGCCTACGAGCAGTACTTC. Encoded protein: CASSLWVAYEQYF.

V gene TRBV9 combines with J gene TRBJ2-3; 13 positions match TRBD2. V shed 1 base, J shed 8 bases, and the junction held 10 bases outside the gene matches. The CDR3 extends over 17 amino acids. Germline V gives CDR1 SGDLS, CDR2 YYNGEE. In DNA form, the CDR3 reads TGTGCCAGCAGCGTATTACCGGGACTAGCGGGGTCCCCTACGCAGTATTTT. It codes for CASSVLPGLAGSPTQYF. Complete variable domain (other parts from reference TRBV9 and TRBJ2-3): DSGVTQTPKHLITATGQRVTLRCSPRSGDLSVYWYQQSLDQGLQFLIQYYNGEERAKGNILERFSAQQFPDLHSELNLSSLELGDSALYFCASSVLPGLAGSPTQYFGPGTRLTVL.

This chain connects TRBV5-1 to TRBJ1-1; 8 nucleotides match TRBD1. The junction had 17 bases not matched to a gene; V was cut back by 3 bases and J by 1 base. Germline CDR1 and CDR2: SGHRS and YFSETQ. The CDR3 consists of 19 residues. For the CDR3, the DNA is TGCGCCAGCAGCTCAATCCTCGCAGGGGGCGCAACGAAGAACACTGAAGCTTTCTTT. Protein product: CASSSILAGGATKNTEAFF.

The V gene is TRBV10-3, the J gene TRBJ1-2; 8 bases line up with TRBD1. Germline V gene lookup returns CDR1 ENHRY and CDR2 SYGVKD. This CDR3 comprises 11 residues. V lost 10 bases to trimming and J lost 8 bases; unmatched junction nucleotides: 6. The CDR3 sequence: CATQGARGYTF. CDR3 in DNA: TGTGCCACTCAGGGGGCGCGGGGCTACACCTTC.

This clone was seen more than once but under ten times. This chain uses TRBV28 with TRBJ2-7; D is ambiguous. CDR3 size: 13 residues. Trimming pared 4 bases from V and 2 bases from J, leaving 9 bases between. Germline loops: CDR1 MDHEN, CDR2 SYDVKM. For the CDR3, the DNA is TGTGCCAGCAGTTCCATGAATACCTACGAGCAGTACTTC. This sequence encodes CASSSMNTYEQYF. Supplemented by reference TRBV28 and TRBJ2-7, the full variable domain reads DVKVTQSSRYLVKRTGEKVFLECVQDMDHENMFWYRQDPGLGLRLIYFSYDVKMKEKGDIPEGYSVSREKKERFSLILESASTNQTSMYLCASSSMNTYEQYFGPGTRLTVT.

This clone occurred a few times. Distinct nucleotide sequences in the sample also encode this CDR3. J is TRBJ2-7 and V is TRBV7-2, with 7 bases identical to TRBD2. Germline V gene lookup returns CDR1 SGHTA and CDR2 FQGNSA. V was pared by 1 base and J by 0 bases, with 3 bases of the junction left unmatched. There are 15 residues in the CDR3. CDR3 in DNA: TGTGCCAGCAGCTTAGACCGCGGGAGCTCCTACGAGCAGTACTTC. Encoded protein: CASSLDRGSSYEQYF. The full variable domain, with the rest looked up from reference TRBV7-2 and TRBJ2-7, is GAGVSQSPSNKVTEKGKDVELRCDPISGHTALYWYRQSLGQGLEFLIYFQGNSAPDKSGLPSDRFSAERTGGSVSTLTIQRTQQEDSAVYLCASSLDRGSSYEQYFGPGTRLTVT.

At least ten counts were recorded for this clone. The chain recombines TRBV23-1 with TRBJ2-6; TRBD1 matches 9 bases. TRBV23-1 is reported as an ORF; its role is uncertain. The J segment lost 2 bases and the V segment lost 1 base, leaving 6 bases of the junction unmatched. This CDR3 comprises 18 residues. The DNA of the CDR3 is TGCGCCAGCAGTCAATTGGGGACAGGGAGGCCTGGGGCCAACGTCCTGACTTTC. Residues: CASSQLGTGRPGANVLTF.

The table lists this clone with many counts. This chain joins TRBV21-1 and TRBJ2-5; TRBD2, the table's D call, lacks a check against the DNA. TRBV21-1 is a listed pseudogene. CDR3 length equals 11 residues. The CDR3 DNA follows: TGTGCCAGCAGCAAGAGGAAGACCCAGTACTTC. Translated: CASSKRKTQYF.

The chain has TRBV21-1 and TRBJ2-1; the table's D gene call, TRBD2, was not cross checked with the DNA. TRBV21-1 corresponds to a pseudogene. The CDR3 is 14 residues long. CDR3 sequence: CASLKRRKHNEQFF. The CDR3 DNA sequence: TGTGCCAGCCTGAAGAGGCGGAAGCACAATGAGCAGTTCTTC.

This clone was counted a few times. The chain is built from TRBV9 and TRBJ2-5; 9 nucleotides line up with TRBD1. The CDR3 runs to 17 residues. V dropped 2 bases and J dropped 3; count of bases not matched to a gene: 11. In germline, CDR1 is SGDLS, CDR2 YYNGEE. The CDR3: CASSVSIQGAIEETQYF. CDR3 nucleotides: TGTGCCAGCAGCGTCTCAATACAGGGGGCGATAGAAGAGACCCAGTACTTC. The full variable domain, with the rest looked up from reference TRBV9 and TRBJ2-5, is DSGVTQTPKHLITATGQRVTLRCSPRSGDLSVYWYQQSLDQGLQFLIQYYNGEERAKGNILERFSAQQFPDLHSELNLSSLELGDSALYFCASSVSIQGAIEETQYFGPGTRLLVL.

This clone came up a few times. This rearrangement joins TRBV7-2 to TRBJ1-4; 10 bases match TRBD1. This CDR3 has 17 amino acids. Unmatched junction bases numbered 8, after V lost 7 bases and J lost 0 bases. Germline V gene sequence: CDR1 SGHTA, CDR2 FQGNSA. CDR3 region: CASKGDRGVATNEKLFF. CDR3 nucleotides: TGTGCCAGCAAAGGGGACAGGGGAGTTGCAACTAATGAAAAACTGTTTTTT.

The sample holds a few counts of this clone. This chain joins TRBV18 and TRBJ1-3, with 8 nucleotides matching TRBD1. Trimming removed 4 bases from V and 0 bases from J; junction bases left unmatched: 5. The germline CDR1 and CDR2 sequences are KGHSH and LQKENI. There are 16 residues in the CDR3. CDR3 loop: CASSQSGQGSGNTIYF. The CDR3 DNA reads TGTGCCAGCTCACAGTCCGGACAGGGCTCTGGAAACACCATATATTTT.

The chain recombines TRBV13 with TRBJ2-3; D is undetermined. Trimming cost V 5 bases and J 2 bases, with 14 bases left between them. The CDR3 is made up of 15 amino acids. Per the germline V gene, CDR1 is PRHDT and CDR2 is FYEKMQ (reference sequence). The CDR3 nucleotides read TGTGCCAGCAGCCGTACACCGATTAACACAGATACGCAGTATTTT. Translation: CASSRTPINTDTQYF.

A few counts support this clone. This rearrangement joins TRBV7-3 to TRBJ2-2, with 7 bases matching TRBD2. J lost 4 bases, V lost 1 base, and 6 bases had no gene match. Germline lookup yields CDR1 SGHTA and CDR2 FQGTGA. The CDR3 extends over 16 amino acids. The CDR3 loop is CASSLIGEGRTGELFF. The CDR3 DNA is TGTGCCAGCAGCTTAATAGGGGAGGGTCGCACCGGGGAGCTGTTTTTT.

Only a few counts were recorded for this clone. The chain is built from TRBV28 and TRBJ2-5; D may match TRBD1 or TRBD2 (5 bases each). Trimming removed 1 base from V and 6 bases from J, with 12 bases in between. There are 14 residues in the CDR3. Germline CDR1 and CDR2: MDHEN and SYDVKM. The CDR3 spells CASSLSPGQKTQYF. The CDR3 DNA reads as TGTGCCAGCAGTTTATCTCCGGGGCAGAAGACCCAGTACTTC.

This clone was found a few times. V usage is TRBV2 and J usage is TRBJ2-2; 11 positions match TRBD1. Germline V gene data show CDR1 as SNHLY and CDR2 as FYNNEI. The CDR3 loop spans 15 amino acids. J lost 4 bases, V lost 8 bases, and 6 bases had no gene match. CDR3 residues: CASGGQGAPTGELFF. The CDR3 DNA sequence: TGTGCCAGCGGAGGACAGGGGGCGCCCACCGGGGAGCTGTTTTTT.

The chain recombines TRBV5-1 with TRBJ2-2; no reliable D call. Between the trimmed V and J ends, which lost 5 bases and 3 bases, there was a span of 11 bases. In germline, CDR1 is SGHRS, CDR2 YFSETQ. CDR3 length: 14 residues. DNA of the CDR3: TGCGCCAGCAGATCGGCCTCCGACACCGGGGAGCTGTTTTTT. Translated: CASRSASDTGELFF.

The CDR3: CASSENWGQGAKNIQYF. Written as DNA, the CDR3 is TGTGCCAGCAGTGAAAATTGGGGACAGGGGGCCAAAAACATTCAGTACTTC. This chain joins TRBV6-1 and TRBJ2-4; TRBD1 aligns across 10 bases. CDR3 length: 17 amino acids. Germline V gene lookup returns CDR1 MNHNS and CDR2 SASEGT. V was clipped by 2 bases and J by 1 base; unmatched bases: 5.

This clone was detected only a few times. The CDR3 here is CASNILVDGELFF. CDR3 sequence (DNA): TGTGCCAGCAACATCTTGGTCGATGGGGAGCTGTTTTTT. This rearrangement joins TRBV28 to TRBJ2-2, with D unclear. The CDR3 has 13 amino acids. V was cut by 7 bases and J by 8 bases, with 14 bases left in between. Germline lookup yields CDR1 MDHEN and CDR2 SYDVKM.

This clone was seen a few times. The chain links TRBV5-6 to TRBJ1-2; the D gene is possibly TRBD1 (5 bases). Deletions cut 8 bases from V and 8 bases from J, with 16 bases between. Per the germline V gene, CDR1 is SGHDT and CDR2 is YYEEEE. The CDR3 is made up of 12 amino acids. Here the CDR3 reads CASSDGTRGYTF. The CDR3 nucleotides are TGTGCCAGTAGCGACGGGACGCGAGGCTACACCTTC.

This clone was seen more than once but under ten times. The chain has TRBV19 and TRBJ2-4; D gene uncertain. Germline V gene lookup returns CDR1 LNHDA and CDR2 SQIVND (reference sequence). The germline V and J ends were trimmed by 7 bases and 1 base, with 8 bases remaining between them. The CDR3 extends over 13 amino acids. CDR3 sequence: CASKMIAKNIQYF. The CDR3 DNA follows: TGTGCCAGTAAAATGATCGCCAAAAACATTCAGTACTTC.

The genes are TRBV7-9 and TRBJ2-1, with 11 positions matching TRBD2. This CDR3 spans 16 amino acids. The V gene's germline CDR1 is SEHNR and CDR2 FQNEAQ (reference sequence). The V gene end was trimmed by 6 bases and the J gene end by 9 bases; junction bases not matched to a gene: 13. As DNA, the CDR3 is TGTGCCAGCAGGATCCGAACTAGCGGGAGAATCGGTGAGCAGTTCTTC. It specifies CASRIRTSGRIGEQFF.

This clone was observed a handful of times. The J gene is TRBJ2-7, the V gene TRBV13; 7 positions agree with TRBD2. Trimming at V came to 5 bases and at J to 3 bases, leaving 10 bases not matched to a gene. This CDR3 has 15 residues. Germline CDR1 reads PRHDT; CDR2 reads FYEKMQ (reference sequence). CDR3 nucleotides: TGTGCCAGCAGCCGTGAGCGGGGATCCTTCTACGAGCAGTACTTC. It translates to CASSRERGSFYEQYF.